This T cell receptor beta chain was obtained from a study of blood T cell repertoires in COVID-19. In the original analysis: The authors estimated nucleated cell counts from reference gene primer amplification. Data came from immunoSEQ multiplex PCR; TCRdb stores just in-frame clones and leaves some out. V, J and clone size are taken as reported in that table, and D and trimming were inferred from the DNA itself. The data hold about 180,000 clones, with around 83% observed a single time. Participants came from 20 to 25 US areas, aged about 18 to 89 years. Participant reports of clinical history set cohort assignment. Two negative PCRs, clearance, or symptom resolution characterized the recovered Cohort 3 donors. The V segment lost 0 bases and the J segment 2 bases; nucleotides outside the gene matches: 3. The CDR3 sequence is 15 residues long. CDR1 is SGDLS, CDR2 YYNGEE, per germline.

The clonotype comes from a man aged 35-49 years who had recovered from COVID-19. The chain couples TRBV9 to TRBJ2-7; 9 positions match TRBD2. Sequenced: PBMCs or T cells enriched from blood (not recorded which). The CDR3 loop reads CASSVEGGRAYEQYF. The CDR3 coding sequence is TGTGCCAGCAGCGTAGAAGGCGGGAGGGCCTACGAGCAGTACTTC.